This is a list of T cell receptor beta chains from one sample in a study of CD8 T cells in Susac syndrome. TCRdb passed the immunoSEQ multiplex PCR reads through MiXCR, listing each CDR3 protein once. The sample records fewer than 150,000 distinct CDR3 sequences, over 90% being singletons. The source material was CD8+ T cells from PBMCs. These receptors were taken from a human donor with Susac syndrome. Both conserved end residues are part of each CDR3. Fields, in order: CDR3 DNA, CDR3 protein, D gene, J gene, V gene, clone size. D genes are given only for firm matches. Not every row has a clone size; where given, it reads once, few, many or a size class.

CDR3nt: TGTGCTAGTGGTTTGGGGGGAGGCGACGAGCAGTACTTC; CDR3aa: CASGLGGGDEQYF; d_gene: .; j_gene: TRBJ2-7; v_gene: TRBV12-5; abundance: .
CDR3nt: TGTGCCAGCAGCAAGGGACTAGCGGCCTACGAGCAGTACTTC; CDR3aa: CASSKGLAAYEQYF; d_gene: TRBD2; j_gene: TRBJ2-7; v_gene: TRBV13; abundance: .
CDR3nt: TGCAGCGTTGGGGGTCTCTCTGGAAACACCATATATTTT; CDR3aa: CSVGGLSGNTIYF; d_gene: .; j_gene: TRBJ1-3; v_gene: TRBV29-1; abundance: .
CDR3nt: TGCAGTGCTAGGGAGCGGGGGAGCACTGAAGCTTTCTTT; CDR3aa: CSARERGSTEAFF; d_gene: .; j_gene: TRBJ1-1; v_gene: TRBV20-1; abundance: once
CDR3nt: TGTGCCAGCAGTTTGGCCTCGCGTGCCCCAGAGACCCAGTACTTC; CDR3aa: CASSLASRAPETQYF; d_gene: .; j_gene: TRBJ2-5; v_gene: TRBV28; abundance: .
CDR3nt: TGTGCCAGCTCACCGAGGGACAGGATCACAGATACGCAGTATTTT; CDR3aa: CASSPRDRITDTQYF; d_gene: TRBD1; j_gene: TRBJ2-3; v_gene: TRBV18; abundance: .
CDR3nt: TGTGCCAGCAGCTTGGGCGGCAGAACCTACGAGCAGTACTTC; CDR3aa: CASSLGGRTYEQYF; d_gene: .; j_gene: TRBJ2-7; v_gene: TRBV5-4; abundance: .
CDR3nt: TGTGCCAGCAGCTTAGGGGGGGGAATTCAGCCCCAGCATTTT; CDR3aa: CASSLGGGIQPQHF; d_gene: .; j_gene: TRBJ1-5; v_gene: TRBV7-9; abundance: .
CDR3nt: TGTGCCAGCAGCCCCTTTAATCCCAATGAGCAGTTCTTC; CDR3aa: CASSPFNPNEQFF; d_gene: .; j_gene: TRBJ2-1; v_gene: TRBV3-1; abundance: .
CDR3nt: TGCAGCGCCCCGACAGGCGCCACCTATGGCTACACCTTC; CDR3aa: CSAPTGATYGYTF; d_gene: .; j_gene: TRBJ1-2; v_gene: TRBV29-1; abundance: .
CDR3nt: TGTGCCAGCAGTGGGCGGTTAGCGGGGTACAATGAGCAGTTCTTC; CDR3aa: CASSGRLAGYNEQFF; d_gene: TRBD2; j_gene: TRBJ2-1; v_gene: TRBV25-1; abundance: .
CDR3nt: TGCAGTGCTAGCATGGGACTAGCGGGAGAAACAGGGTACAATGAGCAGTTCTTC; CDR3aa: CSASMGLAGETGYNEQFF; d_gene: TRBD2; j_gene: TRBJ2-1; v_gene: TRBV20-1; abundance: once
CDR3nt: TGCGCCAGCAGCTTGGATCGGCAGGGTACCACCTACGAGCAGTACTTC; CDR3aa: CASSLDRQGTTYEQYF; d_gene: .; j_gene: TRBJ2-7; v_gene: TRBV5-1; abundance: .
CDR3nt: TGTGCCAGCAGCCACCGGGACAGAGAGCGGGACTCTGGTCTCCCCGGGGAGCTGTTTTTT; CDR3aa: CASSHRDRERDSGLPGELFF; d_gene: .; j_gene: TRBJ2-2; v_gene: TRBV11-1; abundance: .
CDR3nt: TGTGCCAGCAGCCCTGACGGGTTCCGGGATGAGCAGTTCTTC; CDR3aa: CASSPDGFRDEQFF; d_gene: .; j_gene: TRBJ2-1; v_gene: TRBV13; abundance: .
CDR3nt: TGTGCCAGCAGCCCGGAAAGCTATAGCAATCAGCCCCAGCATTTT; CDR3aa: CASSPESYSNQPQHF; d_gene: .; j_gene: TRBJ1-5; v_gene: TRBV9; abundance: .
CDR3nt: TGTGCCAGCAGTCCAACAGGGGGGAACCATGGCTACACCTTC; CDR3aa: CASSPTGGNHGYTF; d_gene: TRBD1; j_gene: TRBJ1-2; v_gene: TRBV28; abundance: .
CDR3nt: TGCAGTGCTAGCGGCAAGTGGGACAGACTCCAAGAGACCCAGTACTTC; CDR3aa: CSASGKWDRLQETQYF; d_gene: TRBD1; j_gene: TRBJ2-5; v_gene: TRBV20-1; abundance: .
CDR3nt: TGTGCCAGCAGTTCGGGGGTTCCCCAATACAATGAGCAGTTCTTC; CDR3aa: CASSSGVPQYNEQFF; d_gene: .; j_gene: TRBJ2-1; v_gene: TRBV27; abundance: .
CDR3nt: TGTGCCAGCTCACCATTCGTGTCTAGCGGGAGGCGGGTCACGAATAATGAGCAGTTCTTC; CDR3aa: CASSPFVSSGRRVTNNEQFF; d_gene: TRBD2; j_gene: TRBJ2-1; v_gene: TRBV18; abundance: .
CDR3nt: TGCGCCAGCAGCCGCAAGGGGGACGGGGTGTTAGCGGGAATCGAGGGGGATACGCAGTATTTT; CDR3aa: CASSRKGDGVLAGIEGDTQYF; d_gene: TRBD2; j_gene: TRBJ2-3; v_gene: TRBV4-1; abundance: .
CDR3nt: TGTGCCAGCAGACAAAGACAGGGGGGGGTCTACGAGCAGTACTTC; CDR3aa: CASRQRQGGVYEQYF; d_gene: TRBD1; j_gene: TRBJ2-7; v_gene: TRBV12-3/TRBV12-4; abundance: .
CDR3nt: TGCAGTGCTAGGGGGGCGACCCGGGACGGTGACAATGAGCAGTTCTTC; CDR3aa: CSARGATRDGDNEQFF; d_gene: .; j_gene: TRBJ2-1; v_gene: TRBV20-1; abundance: .
CDR3nt: TGTGCCAGCAGCTTTAGTCAGATCTATGGCTACACCTTC; CDR3aa: CASSFSQIYGYTF; d_gene: .; j_gene: TRBJ1-2; v_gene: TRBV11-2; abundance: .
CDR3nt: TGCAGCGTGGGGACCGCCGGCTATGAGGAGACCCAGTACTTC; CDR3aa: CSVGTAGYEETQYF; d_gene: .; j_gene: TRBJ2-5; v_gene: TRBV29-1; abundance: .
CDR3nt: TGTGCCAGCAGCCCCCCAGATCCTCCTGATACGCAGTATTTT; CDR3aa: CASSPPDPPDTQYF; d_gene: .; j_gene: TRBJ2-3; v_gene: TRBV28; abundance: .
CDR3nt: TGTGCCAGCAGTGGTTCTCCCGGGACCGGAGACACTGAAGCTTTCTTT; CDR3aa: CASSGSPGTGDTEAFF; d_gene: .; j_gene: TRBJ1-1; v_gene: TRBV2; abundance: .
CDR3nt: TGTGCCAGCAGTTTTAATGAAAAACTGTTTTTT; CDR3aa: CASSFNEKLFF; d_gene: .; j_gene: TRBJ1-4; v_gene: TRBV12-3/TRBV12-4; abundance: few
CDR3nt: TGTGCCAGCAGCGACCGACAGGGGACTGAAGCTTTCTTT; CDR3aa: CASSDRQGTEAFF; d_gene: TRBD1; j_gene: TRBJ1-1; v_gene: TRBV9; abundance: .
CDR3nt: TGTGCCAGCAGCTTCGGGACAGGGTATTCACCCCTCCACTTT; CDR3aa: CASSFGTGYSPLHF; d_gene: TRBD1; j_gene: TRBJ1-6; v_gene: TRBV5-6; abundance: .
CDR3nt: TGCGCCAGCAGCCAGGTACCTTCGTCTCCCCTTGGCTACACCTTC; CDR3aa: CASSQVPSSPLGYTF; d_gene: .; j_gene: TRBJ1-2; v_gene: TRBV4-1; abundance: .
CDR3nt: TGCAGTGCTTCTCCGACAGGGGGCCCTAACCGGGATGAAAAACTGTTTTTT; CDR3aa: CSASPTGGPNRDEKLFF; d_gene: TRBD1; j_gene: TRBJ1-4; v_gene: TRBV20-1; abundance: .
CDR3nt: TGCAGCGTTGAAGAGGGACAGAGCCTCTATGGCTACACCTTC; CDR3aa: CSVEEGQSLYGYTF; d_gene: TRBD1; j_gene: TRBJ1-2; v_gene: TRBV29-1; abundance: .
CDR3nt: TGTGCCAGACCGATAGGGATCTACGAGCAGTACTTC; CDR3aa: CARPIGIYEQYF; d_gene: .; j_gene: TRBJ2-7; v_gene: TRBV6-5; abundance: .
CDR3nt: TGTGCCACCAGCAAGGACAGGGATGGGATCAATGAGCAGTTCTTC; CDR3aa: CATSKDRDGINEQFF; d_gene: TRBD1; j_gene: TRBJ2-1; v_gene: TRBV15; abundance: once
CDR3nt: TGTGCCACCGCCAGCGGGAGAGCCTACAATGAGCAGTTCTTC; CDR3aa: CATASGRAYNEQFF; d_gene: TRBD2; j_gene: TRBJ2-1; v_gene: TRBV15; abundance: .
CDR3nt: TGTGCCAGCAGTTCCGGACAGCGGACTGAAGCTTTCTTT; CDR3aa: CASSSGQRTEAFF; d_gene: .; j_gene: TRBJ1-1; v_gene: TRBV27; abundance: .
CDR3nt: TGTGCCAGCAGTTTTGGGGGGTCACCCCTCCACTTT; CDR3aa: CASSFGGSPLHF; d_gene: .; j_gene: TRBJ1-6; v_gene: TRBV12-3/TRBV12-4; abundance: .
CDR3nt: TGTGCCAGCAACGAGAATAGCGTGGACTACAATGAGCAGTTCTTC; CDR3aa: CASNENSVDYNEQFF; d_gene: .; j_gene: TRBJ2-1; v_gene: TRBV9; abundance: once
CDR3nt: TGTGCCAGTAGTACAGCGGGAGGGCCCGTGGATGAGCAGTTCTTC; CDR3aa: CASSTAGGPVDEQFF; d_gene: TRBD2; j_gene: TRBJ2-1; v_gene: TRBV19; abundance: .
CDR3nt: TGTGCCACCAGTGATTCGGGACTAGCGGGAGGGGAGGGTGAGCAGTTCTTC; CDR3aa: CATSDSGLAGGEGEQFF; d_gene: TRBD2; j_gene: TRBJ2-1; v_gene: TRBV24-1; abundance: .
CDR3nt: TGTGCCAGCAGTGACCTAGCGGGAGTGGGGGAGACCCAGTACTTC; CDR3aa: CASSDLAGVGETQYF; d_gene: TRBD2; j_gene: TRBJ2-5; v_gene: TRBV6-1; abundance: .
CDR3nt: TGTGCCAGCAGTTTATCTAGCGGGGGGCCCAACGAGCAGTACTTC; CDR3aa: CASSLSSGGPNEQYF; d_gene: TRBD2; j_gene: TRBJ2-7; v_gene: TRBV27; abundance: .
CDR3nt: TGTGCCTGGAGTGTACCAGGGGGGCTGGACGAGCAGTACTTC; CDR3aa: CAWSVPGGLDEQYF; d_gene: .; j_gene: TRBJ2-7; v_gene: TRBV30; abundance: .
CDR3nt: TGTGCCAGCAGCTTAGAGATCTCCTACGAGCAGTACTTC; CDR3aa: CASSLEISYEQYF; d_gene: .; j_gene: TRBJ2-7; v_gene: TRBV7-9; abundance: .
CDR3nt: TGTGCCAGCGGCTTAAAAGGGAACACTGAAGCTTTCTTT; CDR3aa: CASGLKGNTEAFF; d_gene: .; j_gene: TRBJ1-1; v_gene: TRBV27; abundance: .
CDR3nt: TGCGCCAGCAGGCCCACAGGGGCTCCCACTGAAGCTTTCTTT; CDR3aa: CASRPTGAPTEAFF; d_gene: TRBD1; j_gene: TRBJ1-1; v_gene: TRBV10-2; abundance: .
CDR3nt: TGTGCCAGCAGCCAGTTCGGCGGGCTCTCCTACAATGAGCAGTTCTTC; CDR3aa: CASSQFGGLSYNEQFF; d_gene: .; j_gene: TRBJ2-1; v_gene: TRBV14; abundance: .
CDR3nt: TGCAGTGCTAGAGCCAGAGTCGCGGAGCGGGACCCATACGAGCAGTACTTC; CDR3aa: CSARARVAERDPYEQYF; d_gene: TRBD2; j_gene: TRBJ2-7; v_gene: TRBV20-1; abundance: .
CDR3nt: TGCGCCAGCAAAAGGGGGATTTCGAACACCGGGGAGCTGTTTTTT; CDR3aa: CASKRGISNTGELFF; d_gene: .; j_gene: TRBJ2-2; v_gene: TRBV4-1; abundance: .
CDR3nt: TGTGCCAGCAGAGCGAGGGGGAGGGTCTACGAGCAGTACTTC; CDR3aa: CASRARGRVYEQYF; d_gene: .; j_gene: TRBJ2-7; v_gene: TRBV6-2/TRBV6-3; abundance: .
CDR3nt: TGCAGTGCTTCAGCGAACACTGAAGCTTTCTTT; CDR3aa: CSASANTEAFF; d_gene: .; j_gene: TRBJ1-1; v_gene: TRBV20-1; abundance: .
CDR3nt: TGTGCCAGCAGTCCCGTCGGGGGAGCATACACAGATACGCAGTATTTT; CDR3aa: CASSPVGGAYTDTQYF; d_gene: .; j_gene: TRBJ2-3; v_gene: TRBV28; abundance: .